This section outlines one T cell receptor beta chain sequence together with its context. The antigen remains undetermined. The data were obtained in a study of CXCR3-negative and CXCR3-positive naive CD8 T cells. Whole-study results and caveats: Much lower diversity was found in memory CD8+ cells, while both naive subsets had comparably high diversity. Hydrophobicity was higher for TRB CDR3s found in CXCR3-positive naive cells than in CXCR3-negative naive cells. Naive CXCR3-negative and CXCR3-positive cells had similar TRBV-TRBJ usage; memory differed.

Naive CD8+ T cells showed CD45RO-CCR7+CD27+CD95-. The CDR3 totals 12 residues. UMI-labeled 5' RACE TRB cDNA libraries were prepared from the cells. For each CDR3 protein, TCRdb gives one entry from its re-call of the 5' RACE reads, without DNA. The data include about 120,000 distinct CDR3 sequences; the top ten clones carry approximately 0.4%. The sequence derives from a human donor in good health. Some clones in this sample may be carry-over from other donors' samples. The rearrangement links TRBV12-3 or TRBV12-4 to TRBJ1-1. The material sequenced was naive CXCR3+ CD8+ T cells from blood. Subset: CD45RO-CCR7+CD27+CD95- naive CD8+ T cells expressing CXCR3 (TNR3+). This CDR3 is CASSLAPAEAFF.